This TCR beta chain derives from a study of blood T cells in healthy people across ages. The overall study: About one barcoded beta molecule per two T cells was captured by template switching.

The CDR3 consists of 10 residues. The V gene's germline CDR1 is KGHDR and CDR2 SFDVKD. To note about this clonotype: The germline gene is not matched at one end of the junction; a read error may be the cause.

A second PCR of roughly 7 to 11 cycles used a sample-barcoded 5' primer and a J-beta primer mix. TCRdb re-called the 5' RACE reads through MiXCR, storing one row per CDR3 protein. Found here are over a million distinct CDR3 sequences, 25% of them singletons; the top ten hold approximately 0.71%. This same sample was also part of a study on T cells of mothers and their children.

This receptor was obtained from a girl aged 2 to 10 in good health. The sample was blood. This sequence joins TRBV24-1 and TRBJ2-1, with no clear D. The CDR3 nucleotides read TGTGCGACGTCAGTGGGTGGAAAGTACTTC. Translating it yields CATSVGGKYF.